The rows below give T cell receptor beta chains drawn from one sample of a study of shared clonotypes between healthy human individuals. Clones were sequenced by immunoSEQ multiplex PCR, and TCRdb holds only the in-frame ones, with some missing. The sample shows some 580,000 clones, around 97% of them seen only once. Sample: naive CD4+ T cells sorted from blood. These receptors were obtained from a woman aged 25-40 years in good health. CDR3s leave out the opening cysteine and the closing phenylalanine or tryptophan. Each record gives: V gene, J gene, CDR3 protein.

V: TRBV19
J: TRBJ2-3
CDR3: ASSIDADLTDTQY

V: TRBV7-2
J: TRBJ2-1
CDR3: ASSSTGQGIYNEQF

V: TRBV28
J: TRBJ2-7
CDR3: ASSSSGDKTYEQY

V: TRBV18
J: TRBJ2-5
CDR3: ASSPSAGGMETQY

V: TRBV28
J: TRBJ1-1
CDR3: ASRDMMNTEAF

V: TRBV15
J: TRBJ2-1
CDR3: ATSRDRGLAGMSSYNEQF

V: TRBV4-1
J: TRBJ2-3
CDR3: ASSQIGLITDTQY

V: TRBV2
J: TRBJ1-2
CDR3: AIMDRRYGYT

V: TRBV7-2
J: TRBJ2-7
CDR3: ASSFGTSGRRSYEQY

V: TRBV7-8
J: TRBJ1-1
CDR3: ASKPGRARVTEAF

V: TRBV15
J: TRBJ2-7
CDR3: ATSRGTYYEQY

V: TRBV5-8
J: TRBJ1-5
CDR3: ASSSGTVSNQPQH

V: TRBV5-4
J: TRBJ2-5
CDR3: ASSSWTGMRKTQY

V: TRBV28
J: TRBJ1-2
CDR3: ASSRHSGYGYT

V: TRBV20-1
J: TRBJ2-1
CDR3: SARETEQF

V: TRBV5-1
J: TRBJ2-5
CDR3: ASSVRSQETQY

V: TRBV11-2
J: TRBJ2-3
CDR3: ASSLDRRQPTDTQY

V: TRBV27
J: TRBJ1-5
CDR3: ASMGGGRNQPQH

V: TRBV28
J: TRBJ1-2
CDR3: ASSLGARRSYGYT

V: TRBV11-2
J: TRBJ2-5
CDR3: ASSRTGVETQY

V: TRBV4-2
J: TRBJ1-1
CDR3: ASSPEASNTEAF

V: TRBV28
J: TRBJ2-7
CDR3: ASSPPGTLSYEQY

V: TRBV6-6
J: TRBJ2-1
CDR3: ASSHLAGLNYNEQF

V: TRBV6-5
J: TRBJ2-7
CDR3: ASSWGTSTYEQY

V: TRBV5-4
J: TRBJ2-7
CDR3: ASSSRLSYEQY

V: TRBV27
J: TRBJ2-7
CDR3: ASSRAWLGTGSHEQY

V: TRBV28
J: TRBJ1-1
CDR3: ASSPDLAREAF

V: TRBV7-2
J: TRBJ2-7
CDR3: ASSLGLAGGVAEQY

V: TRBV21-1
J: TRBJ1-1
CDR3: ASSLSRDLVVCTEAF

V: TRBV5-1
J: TRBJ2-5
CDR3: ASSPVVEETQY

V: TRBV7-7
J: TRBJ2-6
CDR3: ASSLAGAGANVLT

V: TRBV7-8
J: TRBJ1-1
CDR3: ASSLWGLGDTEAF

V: TRBV15
J: TRBJ1-2
CDR3: ATSREPGQVLRGYT

V: TRBV7-9
J: TRBJ1-4
CDR3: ASSLVHTRTNEKLF

V: TRBV2
J: TRBJ2-5
CDR3: ASKGWETQY

V: TRBV6-4
J: TRBJ1-2
CDR3: ASGESRDSYGYT

V: TRBV28
J: TRBJ1-2
CDR3: ASSLTTRGSPNYGYT

V: TRBV18
J: TRBJ2-5
CDR3: ASSPQFETQY

V: TRBV14
J: TRBJ2-7
CDR3: ASSQLGRHRAGERYEQY

V: TRBV4-1
J: TRBJ2-2
CDR3: ASSQSSNTGELF

V: TRBV29-1
J: TRBJ2-2
CDR3: SVTLTSGVTGELF

V: TRBV7-9
J: TRBJ2-4
CDR3: ASSLVGTPGKNIQY

V: TRBV10-3
J: TRBJ2-7
CDR3: AISDGWEGKLPYEQY

V: TRBV15
J: TRBJ1-1
CDR3: ATSRGGGVDTEAF